The present entry profiles one T cell receptor (beta chain) with its context. The CDR3 has 14 amino acids. V lost 8 bases, J lost 3 bases, and 7 bases stayed unmatched. Germline V CDR1 and CDR2: SNHLY, FYNNEI. This entry is derived from a study of cytomegalovirus exposure and HLA in healthy donors. Primers for the PCR totalled 60 Vbeta and 13 Jbeta. Clones were sequenced by immunoSEQ multiplex PCR, and TCRdb holds only the in-frame ones, with some missing. The sample totals approximately 120,000 clones. The TCR comes from a woman aged 60 to 75 in good health and CMV-seronegative. Source material: PBMCs. This chain links TRBV2 with TRBJ2-7; 10 positions agree with TRBD1. CDR3: CASSAGQGFYEQYF. The CDR3 DNA follows: TGTGCCAGCTCGGCGGGACAGGGGTTCTACGAGCAGTACTTC.